This entry lists 14 T cell receptor beta chains sequenced from one sample in a study of blood T cell repertoires in COVID-19 (dated by TCRdb to 2020 to 2022). Library preparation employed the immunoSEQ multiplex PCR assay. Held by TCRdb, this immuneACCESS table contains in-frame sequences only and omits some clones. Under half of the omission traces to an unresolved V gene where checked; the cause of the rest is unknown. The sample yields around 300,000 clones; about 90% were counted once. The ten largest account for under 3% of the sample. Sequenced input: peripheral blood. The receptors were gathered from a woman between 25 and 40 years old with COVID-19, enrolled during active disease.

The chain uses TRBV2 and TRBJ2-7, with a tentative D call TRBD2 (5 bases). This CDR3 spans 14 amino acids. The germline V gene encodes CDR1 SNHLY and CDR2 FYNNEI. The germline V and J ends were trimmed by 2 bases and 6 bases, with 14 bases remaining between them. The CDR3 DNA follows: TGTGCCAGCAGTGAATCGGGTATTCGGGGCGAGCAGTACTTC. Amino acids: CASSESGIRGEQYF.

The genes are TRBV3-1 (or the pseudogene TRBV3-2) and TRBJ1-2; no reliable D call. Trimming cost V 1 base and J 9 bases, with 9 bases left between them. The CDR3 has 12 residues. Germline loops: CDR1 LGHDT, CDR2 YNNKEL (reference sequence). The CDR3 nucleotides read TGTGCCAGCAGCCAAGGGGCCGGGAGCTACACCTTC. Translated, it gives CASSQGAGSYTF.

The rearrangement joins TRBV5-4 to TRBJ1-1; D is unclear. The CDR3 is 14 residues long. The V gene's germline CDR1 is SGHNT and CDR2 YYREEE (reference sequence). Trimming cost V 3 bases and J 7 bases, with 16 bases left between them. CDR3 bases: TGTGCCAGCAGCTCCCGCACCGCATACAGTGAAGCTTTCTTT. It translates to CASSSRTAYSEAFF.

V gene TRBV5-1 combines with J gene TRBJ1-4; TRBD1 agrees at 9 bases. Trimming removed 0 bases from V and 7 bases from J; junction bases left unmatched: 4. Germline V gene sequence: CDR1 SGHRS, CDR2 YFSETQ. CDR3 size: 15 residues. The CDR3 coding sequence is TGCGCCAGCAGCTTGGTAGGGACAGGGAGTGAAAAACTGTTTTTT. Translating it yields CASSLVGTGSEKLFF.

This chain connects TRBV3-1 (or the pseudogene TRBV3-2) to TRBJ2-7; 10 bases map to TRBD2. The germline V gene has CDR1 LGHDT and CDR2 YNNKEL (reference sequence). This CDR3 is 14 amino acids long. J lost 6 bases, V lost 2 bases, and 4 bases had no gene match. The CDR3 DNA sequence: TGTGCCAGCAGCCAAACTAGCGGGACCGGCGAGCAGTACTTC. Translated, it gives CASSQTSGTGEQYF.

This chain connects TRBV25-1 to TRBJ2-3; 10 nucleotides agree with TRBD1. Per the germline V gene, CDR1 is MGHDK and CDR2 is SYGVNS. Unmatched junction bases numbered 10, after V lost 4 bases and J lost 6 bases. The CDR3 extends over 16 amino acids. The CDR3 region is CASSGSPGQGTDTQYF. The CDR3 DNA is TGTGCCAGCAGTGGATCACCGGGACAGGGGACCGATACGCAGTATTTT.

The chain has TRBV9 and TRBJ2-5, with 10 positions matching TRBD2. Germline V lookup: CDR1 SGDLS, CDR2 YYNGEE. This CDR3 comprises 17 residues. With V trimmed by 0 bases and J by 4 bases, 9 bases remained unmatched. DNA for the CDR3: TGTGCCAGCAGCGTAGGGGCTAGCGGGAGTATGGGAGAGACCCAGTACTTC. Protein product: CASSVGASGSMGETQYF. Drawing the rest from reference TRBV9 and TRBJ2-5, the complete variable domain is DSGVTQTPKHLITATGQRVTLRCSPRSGDLSVYWYQQSLDQGLQFLIQYYNGEERAKGNILERFSAQQFPDLHSELNLSSLELGDSALYFCASSVGASGSMGETQYFGPGTRLLVL.

V and J are TRBV4-1 and TRBJ1-5, with a weak D call TRBD1 (6 bases). With 0 bases removed from V and 5 bases from J, the gap between germline ends came to 11 bases. The CDR3 is made up of 15 amino acids. Germline CDR1 and CDR2: MGHRA and YSYEKL. Here the CDR3 DNA reads TGCGCCAGCAGCCAAGATGCACAGGGAGATCAGCCCCAGCATTTT. Encoded protein: CASSQDAQGDQPQHF.

The chain uses TRBV18 and TRBJ1-3; maybe TRBD1 (6 bases). The CDR3 extends over 13 amino acids. V shed 1 base and J shed 6 bases, with 7 bases lying between them. The germline CDR1 and CDR2 sequences are KGHSH and LQKENI. The DNA of the CDR3 is TGTGCCAGCTCACCACAGGGGGAAAACACCATATATTTT. Amino acid sequence: CASSPQGENTIYF.

This clone appeared a single time. Because the CDR3 is missing its conserved closing phenylalanine or tryptophan, this is likely a read error. The limits of the CDR3 on the DNA are not certain, so only TCRdb's listed CDR3 is given. The V gene is TRBV2, the J gene TRBJ2-7; the D call of TRBD1 is as the table states it, not checked on the DNA. Germline V gene lookup returns CDR1 SNHLY and CDR2 FYNNEI. The CDR3 extends over 11 residues, inclusive of both ends. CDR3 protein: CASSDSGTGGI.

The chain combines TRBV30 with TRBJ2-3, with D possibly being TRBD1 (5 bases). The CDR3 has 17 amino acids. Per germline, CDR1 GTSNPN and CDR2 SVGIG (reference sequence). The V and J ends lost 4 bases and 3 bases respectively, with 23 bases between them. The CDR3 protein is CAWNRGKHGDATDTQYF. The CDR3 DNA reads as TGTGCCTGGAATAGGGGTAAACATGGTGATGCGACAGATACGCAGTATTTT.

This clone was detected only a few times. J is TRBJ1-2 and V is TRBV3-1 (or the pseudogene TRBV3-2); no clear D gene. V lost 5 bases to trimming and J lost 7 bases, with 14 bases between them. This CDR3 contains 13 residues. Per germline, CDR1 LGHDT and CDR2 YNNKEL (reference sequence). CDR3 loop: CASSYVGVGGYTF. The CDR3 nucleotides are TGTGCCAGCAGCTACGTAGGAGTTGGTGGCTACACCTTC.

The gene calls are TRBV2 and TRBJ1-6; 8 bases fit TRBD1. The V gene end was trimmed by 6 bases and the J gene end by 7 bases; junction bases not matched to a gene: 11. This CDR3 has 16 residues. Germline CDR1 reads SNHLY; CDR2 reads FYNNEI. CDR3 DNA sequence: TGTGCCAGCAGCGTAGACAGGGGTCCTTCGAATTCACCCCTCCACTTT. Amino acids: CASSVDRGPSNSPLHF.

The sample holds a few counts of this clone. V usage is TRBV11-2 and J usage is TRBJ1-3; D is uncertain. Between the trimmed V and J ends, which lost 5 bases and 1 base, there was a span of 9 bases. CDR3 length: 14 residues. Germline loops: CDR1 SGHAT, CDR2 FQNNGV. CDR3 protein: CASSPYISGNTIYF. As DNA, the CDR3 is TGTGCCAGCAGCCCTTACATTTCTGGAAACACCATATATTTT.